This T cell receptor beta chain originates from a study of OX40 agonist ivuxolimab in advanced cancers. Study background: Ivuxolimab, an agonistic anti-OX40 (CD134) antibody, was given to patients. Prior anti-PD-1, anti-PD-L1 or anti-CTLA-4 therapy was allowed; roughly 40% had some. Study observations and caveats: More expanded clones were found, on average, in CD8+ than in CD4+ T cells. Some nonresponders likewise displayed low normalized T-cell clonal expansion.

Germline CDR1 SGHVS, CDR2 FQNEAQ. The CDR3 covers 11 residues. The V end lost 5 bases, the J end lost 7 bases, and 9 bases lay between the germline ends. For this clone: The antigen is not known.

Assay used: immunoSEQ multiplex PCR; TCRdb lists only in-frame clones, some missing. The data show some 50,000 clones, with around four fifths seen just once and 0.69% held by the top ten. This clonotype originated in an adult with an advanced solid tumor such as melanoma, head and neck, liver or kidney cancer. This rearrangement joins TRBV7-8 to TRBJ2-7, with D unclear. The sample was CD4+ or CD8+ T cells sorted from blood, taken in a trial of the OX40 agonist ivuxolimab. In DNA, the CDR3 is TGTGCCAGCAGCCCCAGGTGGGAGCAGTACTTC. This encodes CASSPRWEQYF.